The 27 T cell receptor beta chains given below trace back to one sample, sequenced in a study of blood T cell repertoires in COVID-19. Clones were sequenced by immunoSEQ multiplex PCR, and TCRdb holds only the in-frame ones, with some missing. The sample includes 190,000 or so clones, 80% to 90% seen only once; the top ten take 0.95% to 1.5%. The sample consisted of PBMCs or T cells enriched from blood (not recorded which). The source of these receptors is a man aged 30 to 45 who had recovered from COVID-19.

CDR3 DNA: TGTGCCAGCAAACCCAGGGGTAGCACCGGGGAGCTGTTTTTT. The encoded protein is CASKPRGSTGELFF. J is TRBJ2-2 and V is TRBV25-1; a weak D match, TRBD1 (6 bases). The CDR3 extends over 14 amino acids. The germline V gene encodes CDR1 MGHDK and CDR2 SYGVNS. V lost 7 bases, J lost 4 bases, and 13 bases lay in between.

This chain connects TRBV15 to TRBJ1-2; the match to TRBD1 covers 7 bases. This CDR3 has 13 amino acids. From germline, CDR1 is LNHNV and CDR2 YYDKDF (reference sequence). V shed 1 base, J shed 8 bases, and the junction held 4 bases outside the gene matches. CDR3 sequence (DNA): TGTGCCACCAGCAGAGGACAGGGTAGCGGCTACACCTTC. This translates into CATSRGQGSGYTF. The full variable domain, completed using reference TRBV15 and TRBJ1-2, is DAMVIQNPRYQVTQFGKPVTLSCSQTLNHNVMYWYQQKSSQAPKLLFHYYDKDFNNEADTPDNFQSRRPNTSFCFLDIRSPGLGDTAMYLCATSRGQGSGYTFGSGTRLTVV.

The J gene is TRBJ1-6, the V gene TRBV6-5; 7 bases line up with TRBD1. CDR1 is MNHEY and CDR2 is SVGAGI in the germline V gene. CDR3 size: 13 residues. The ends lost 11 bases at V and 9 bases at J; junction bases unmatched: 10. CDR3 sequence: CASRTGAFSPLHF. CDR3 DNA sequence: TGTGCCTCGAGGACAGGAGCATTTTCACCCCTCCACTTT.

The chain is built from TRBV6-2 or TRBV6-3 and TRBJ2-7; D is unclear. The CDR3 covers 13 residues. V dropped 5 bases and J dropped 2 bases, with 10 bases sitting between them. CDR1 MNHEY and CDR2 SVGEGT come from the germline V gene. DNA of the CDR3: TGTGCCAGCAGTGCCCGACGGGCCTACGAGCAGTACTTC. Translation gives CASSARRAYEQYF.

The V call is TRBV11-2, the J call TRBJ2-3, with a tentative D call TRBD2 (5 bases). V lost 6 bases and J 4 bases, leaving 20 bases between the germline ends. Germline lookup yields CDR1 SGHAT and CDR2 FQNNGV. CDR3 length: 16 residues. CDR3 protein: CASSPTASSVSDTQYF. The CDR3 DNA reads as TGTGCCAGCAGTCCCACGGCGAGTAGCGTCTCAGATACGCAGTATTTT.

CDR3 DNA sequence: TGCAGCTCCGAGAAGGGAAACACCATATATTTT. Translated, it gives CSSEKGNTIYF. The chain recombines TRBV29-1 with TRBJ1-3; unclear D gene. Trimming removed 8 bases at V and 4 bases at J, with 9 bases between. The CDR3 has 11 amino acids. Germline V gene data show CDR1 as SQVTM and CDR2 as ANQGSEA.

The chain joins TRBV10-3 to TRBJ2-3; perhaps TRBD2 as D (5 bases). The V gene lost 0 bases and the J gene lost 5 bases, with 6 bases spanning the gap. CDR1 is ENHRY, CDR2 SYGVKD, per germline. This CDR3 contains 13 residues. The CDR3 reads CAISESREDTQYF. CDR3 nucleotides: TGTGCCATCAGTGAGTCGAGGGAAGATACGCAGTATTTT.

This clone was seen more than once but under ten times. This chain joins TRBV30 and TRBJ2-7, with 9 positions matching TRBD1. Germline CDR1 GTSNPN, CDR2 SVGIG (reference sequence). Trimming took 2 bases from V and 3 from J; bases not matched to a gene: 5. The length of the CDR3 is 14 residues. The CDR3 region has the DNA TGTGCCTGGAGTCCGGGACAGGGATACTACGAGCAGTACTTC. Translation gives CAWSPGQGYYEQYF.

This chain connects TRBV4-1 to TRBJ2-3; 8 nucleotides line up with TRBD2. The CDR3 is 16 amino acids. Germline CDR1 reads MGHRA; CDR2 reads YSYEKL. The J segment lost 10 bases and the V segment lost 1 base, leaving 13 bases of the junction unmatched. The CDR3: CASSQGPGLEGRAQYF. In nucleotides, the CDR3 is TGCGCCAGCAGCCAAGGACCGGGACTAGAGGGTCGGGCGCAGTATTTT.

This clone occurred once. The CDR3 is CASSLRQRGRETQYF. The CDR3 coding sequence is TGTGCCAGCAGCCTAAGGCAGCGGGGAAGGGAGACCCAGTACTTC. The J gene is TRBJ2-5, the V gene TRBV5-4; 7 positions match TRBD2. CDR1 SGHNT and CDR2 YYREEE come from the germline V gene (reference sequence). The CDR3 has 15 amino acids. The junction had 11 bases not matched to a gene; V was cut back by 4 bases and J by 5 bases.

This clone has just one count. This chain connects TRBV5-1 to TRBJ1-5, with 9 bases lining up with TRBD1. Trimming took 0 bases from V and 4 from J; bases not matched to a gene: 2. CDR1 and CDR2 from the germline V gene are SGHRS and YFSETQ. The CDR3 is 15 residues long. CDR3 loop: CASSLGDRENQPQHF. The CDR3 DNA is TGCGCCAGCAGCTTGGGGGACAGGGAAAATCAGCCCCAGCATTTT. Full variable domain (remainder filled in from reference TRBV5-1 and TRBJ1-5): KAGVTQTPRYLIKTRGQQVTLSCSPISGHRSVSWYQQTPGQGLQFLFEYFSETQRNKGNFPGRFSGRQFSNSRSEMNVSTLELGDSALYLCASSLGDRENQPQHFGDGTRLSIL.

In this sample, this clone turned up a few times. V is TRBV20-1 and J is TRBJ2-7, with D possibly being TRBD1 (5 bases). V was trimmed by 3 bases and J by 0 bases, leaving 15 bases between them. The CDR3 is 15 amino acids. Germline-derived CDR1 and CDR2 are DFQATT and SNEGSKA (reference sequence). CDR3 DNA sequence: TGCAGTGCTAGTGATCGGACACTCAGCTCCTACGAGCAGTACTTC. This codes for CSASDRTLSSYEQYF.

CDR3 nucleotide sequence: TGTGCCAGCAGCCCCCGAGGGGGCGGGGACACTGAAGCTTTCTTT. It specifies CASSPRGGGDTEAFF. The V gene is TRBV7-2, the J gene TRBJ1-1; 7 bases are shared with TRBD1. Germline V gives CDR1 SGHTA, CDR2 FQGNSA. The ends lost 5 bases at V and 3 bases at J; junction bases unmatched: 9. This CDR3 contains 15 residues. Complete variable domain (other parts from reference TRBV7-2 and TRBJ1-1): GAGVSQSPSNKVTEKGKDVELRCDPISGHTALYWYRQSLGQGLEFLIYFQGNSAPDKSGLPSDRFSAERTGGSVSTLTIQRTQQEDSAVYLCASSPRGGGDTEAFFGQGTRLTVV.

The rearrangement uses TRBV11-3 and TRBJ2-3, with 13 bases lining up with TRBD2. CDR1 SGHNT and CDR2 YENEEA come from the germline V gene. The V gene end was trimmed by 4 bases and the J gene end by 1 base; junction bases not matched to a gene: 8. The CDR3 runs 18 residues. CDR3 protein: CASSSGLAGPRGTDTQYF. CDR3 in DNA: TGTGCCAGCAGCTCGGGACTAGCGGGGCCCCGTGGCACAGATACGCAGTATTTT. Full variable domain (rest looked up from reference TRBV11-3 and TRBJ2-3): EAGVVQSPRYKIIEKKQPVAFWCNPISGHNTLYWYLQNLGQGPELLIRYENEEAVDDSQLPKDRFSAERLKGVDSTLKIQPAELGDSAVYLCASSSGLAGPRGTDTQYFGPGTRLTVL.

The gene calls are TRBV6-5 and TRBJ1-6; 7 bases are shared with TRBD1. The CDR3 sequence is 14 residues long. Trimming took 5 bases from V and 6 from J; bases not matched to a gene: 4. CDR1 and CDR2 from the germline V gene are MNHEY and SVGAGI. This CDR3 reads CASSTGVINSPLHF. CDR3 bases: TGTGCCAGCAGTACAGGGGTAATTAATTCACCCCTCCACTTT.

This chain joins TRBV10-3 and TRBJ2-7; 7 nucleotides match TRBD1. The CDR3 totals 16 residues. CDR1 is ENHRY and CDR2 is SYGVKD in the germline V gene. V gave up 4 bases and J gave up 11 bases; unmatched junction bases: 20. CDR3 in DNA: TGTGCCATCAGTGGAACACAGGGGTCCACGTTTGGAAAAAAGTACTTC. Its translation is CAISGTQGSTFGKKYF.

The genes are TRBV30 and TRBJ2-7, with TRBD1 as a possible D gene (6 bases). Germline V gene data show CDR1 as GTSNPN and CDR2 as SVGIG (reference sequence). The CDR3 is made up of 12 amino acids. V lost 4 bases and J lost 2, with 9 bases in between. The CDR3 protein is CAWKGQTYEQYF. CDR3 DNA sequence: TGTGCCTGGAAAGGACAGACCTACGAGCAGTACTTC.

The chain has TRBV7-2 and TRBJ2-1; 15 bases align to TRBD2. The CDR3 has 18 residues. After removal of 5 bases from V and 4 bases from J, the junction contained 9 bases not matched to a gene. CDR1 and CDR2 from the germline V gene are SGHTA and FQGNSA. For the CDR3, the DNA is TGTGCCAGCAGCGCCCAAGGACTAGCGGGGGGGTCGTACAATGAGCAGTTCTTC. Translated: CASSAQGLAGGSYNEQFF.

The chain couples TRBV6-5 to TRBJ1-4; D is undetermined. Germline values: CDR1 MNHEY, CDR2 SVGAGI. The CDR3 length is 14 residues. Trimming took 6 bases from V and 8 from J, leaving 16 bases between them. The chain's CDR3 is CASRSGIHGEKLFF. DNA of the CDR3: TGTGCCAGCAGGAGCGGGATTCATGGGGAAAAACTGTTTTTT.

The chain carries TRBV5-5 and TRBJ1-5, with D maybe TRBD1 (6 bases). The CDR3 is 15 residues long. V was clipped by 4 bases and J by 3 bases, with 14 bases between them. CDR1 and CDR2 (germline): SGHKS, YYEKEE (reference sequence). The CDR3 coding sequence is TGTGCCAGCAGCCCCGGCAGGGGCGACAATCAGCCCCAGCATTTT. It specifies CASSPGRGDNQPQHF.

The gene calls are TRBV3-1 (or the pseudogene TRBV3-2) and TRBJ1-1, with 8 bases matching TRBD1. After removal of 1 base from V and 0 bases from J, the junction contained 13 bases not matched to a gene. CDR3 length: 19 amino acids. Germline CDR1 LGHDT, CDR2 YNNKEL (reference sequence). In DNA, the CDR3 is TGTGCCAGCAGCCAAGGGTACTACGGACAGGGTTCCTTGAACACTGAAGCTTTCTTT. Its protein product is CASSQGYYGQGSLNTEAFF.

The chain links TRBV7-2 to TRBJ2-7; TRBD1 agrees at 8 bases. Germline V lookup: CDR1 SGHTA, CDR2 FQGNSA. The CDR3 has 15 residues. The V gene end was trimmed by 3 bases and the J gene end by 2 bases; junction bases not matched to a gene: 6. CDR3 sequence (DNA): TGTGCCAGCAGCTTTATTACAGGGGGTGCCTACGAGCAGTACTTC. The encoded protein is CASSFITGGAYEQYF.

The chain is built from TRBV9 and TRBJ2-7, with 7 nucleotides matching TRBD1. CDR3 length equals 15 residues. J lost 1 base, V lost 9 bases, and 13 bases had no gene match. Germline CDR1 SGDLS, CDR2 YYNGEE. The CDR3 sequence is CAILQEDRKSYEQYF. The CDR3, as DNA: TGTGCCATACTCCAAGAGGACAGGAAATCCTACGAGCAGTACTTC.

The J gene is TRBJ2-3, the V gene TRBV24-1, with 15 bases that match TRBD2. Losses at the gene ends were 0 bases for V and 4 bases for J; bases not matched to a gene: 7. Germline assignment: CDR1 KGHDR and CDR2 SFDVKD. CDR3 length: 19 amino acids. The CDR3 loop is CATSDLPQGLAGGPDTQYF. In nucleotides, the CDR3 is TGTGCCACCAGTGATTTGCCTCAAGGACTAGCGGGGGGGCCAGATACGCAGTATTTT.

The J gene is TRBJ2-3, the V gene TRBV30; 10 bases map to TRBD2. Germline-derived CDR1 and CDR2 are GTSNPN and SVGIG (reference sequence). CDR3 length: 14 amino acids. The ends lost 3 bases at V and 4 bases at J; junction bases unmatched: 4. DNA for the CDR3: TGTGCCTGGAGGGCTAGCGGGGGCGCAGATACGCAGTATTTT. The encoded protein is CAWRASGGADTQYF.

The V and J genes are TRBV4-1 and TRBJ1-6; 8 bases agree with TRBD1. The V gene end was trimmed by 4 bases and the J gene end by 0 bases; junction bases not matched to a gene: 2. This CDR3 is built from 16 residues. The germline V gene encodes CDR1 MGHRA and CDR2 YSYEKL. The CDR3 loop reads CASSLGQGSYNSPLHF. DNA of the CDR3: TGCGCCAGCAGCCTTGGACAGGGCTCCTATAATTCACCCCTCCACTTT.

This clone was seen only once. This chain connects TRBV7-9 to TRBJ2-5; D might be TRBD2 (6 bases). The CDR3 consists of 16 residues. CDR1 and CDR2 (germline): SEHNR, FQNEAQ (reference sequence). With 8 bases removed from V and 4 bases from J, the gap between germline ends came to 23 bases. The CDR3 sequence: CASSSAGPISVETQYF. DNA of the CDR3: TGTGCCAGCTCTTCCGCGGGGCCAATTTCTGTAGAGACCCAGTACTTC.